The next 14 T cell receptor beta chains were all read from a single sample in a study of blood T cells in healthy people across ages. Next came a second PCR, run for about 7 to 12 cycles, which used a sample-barcoded 5' primer along with a J-beta primer mix. Using its own MiXCR run on the 5' RACE reads, TCRdb lists one record per CDR3 protein. Of around 690,000 distinct CDR3 sequences listed, 45% to 65% are singletons. Sequencing used blood. The receptors were gathered from a man in his 60s in good health.

CDR3 in amino acids: CASSEVAGGRSGANVLTF. The CDR3 bases are TGTGCCAGCAGTGAAGTTGCAGGGGGCAGGTCTGGGGCCAACGTCCTGACTTTC. The chain links TRBV6-1 to TRBJ2-6; TRBD1 agrees at 8 bases. CDR1 MNHNS and CDR2 SASEGT come from the germline V gene. CDR3 length equals 18 residues. The V segment lost 1 base and the J segment 1 base; nucleotides outside the gene matches: 6.

The chain carries TRBV5-5 and TRBJ1-6; D unresolved. Germline V lookup: CDR1 SGHKS, CDR2 YYEKEE (reference sequence). This CDR3 has 15 amino acids. The V and J ends lost 4 bases and 9 bases respectively, with 17 bases between them. CDR3 protein: CASSRDRMIISPLHF. The CDR3 DNA reads TGTGCCAGCAGCCGGGATAGAATGATAATTTCACCCCTCCACTTT.

This clonotype was detected only a few times. The V and J genes are TRBV18 and TRBJ2-3; no reliable D call. CDR1 and CDR2 from the germline V gene are KGHSH and LQKENI. The CDR3 contains 14 residues. The V gene lost 4 bases and the J gene lost 0 bases, with 8 bases spanning the gap. The CDR3 DNA follows: TGTGCCAGCTCACGCCAGACTAGCACAGATACGCAGTATTTT. Translation: CASSRQTSTDTQYF.

V and J are TRBV3-1 and TRBJ2-5; TRBD2 agrees at 8 bases. This CDR3 has 16 amino acids. Trimming at V came to 5 bases and at J to 0 bases, leaving 8 bases not matched to a gene. Germline V gives CDR1 LGHDT, CDR2 YNNKEL (reference sequence). The CDR3: CASSFRTSRDQETQYF. Here the CDR3 DNA reads TGTGCCAGCAGCTTCCGGACTAGCCGGGACCAAGAGACCCAGTACTTC.

The chain employs TRBV20-1 and TRBJ2-5; 8 nucleotides line up with TRBD1. The CDR3 covers 16 residues. Germline-derived CDR1 and CDR2 are DFQATT and SNEGSKA (reference sequence). The V and J ends lost 0 bases and 3 bases, in that order; junction bases with no gene match: 9. This CDR3 is CSARDTPRGLEETQYF. In nucleotides, the CDR3 is TGCAGTGCTAGAGATACCCCCAGGGGGCTGGAAGAGACCCAGTACTTC.

The chain carries TRBV25-1 and TRBJ1-4; D is unresolved. Trimming pared 4 bases from V and 0 bases from J, leaving 3 bases between. Germline CDR1 is MGHDK and CDR2 is SYGVNS. The CDR3 is 13 amino acids. The CDR3 here is CASSATTNEKLFF. Written as DNA, the CDR3 is TGTGCCAGCAGTGCCACAACTAATGAAAAACTGTTTTTT.

The rearrangement uses TRBV6-5 and TRBJ2-4, with 8 bases identical to TRBD2. The CDR3 has 16 residues. Germline CDR1 and CDR2: MNHEY and SVGAGI. V shed 6 bases and J 5 bases; nucleotides not matched to a gene: 12. For the CDR3, the DNA is TGTGCCAGCAGAACTCACTGGTCGGGGGGGGAAAACATTCAGTACTTC. As protein: CASRTHWSGGENIQYF.

To note about this clonotype: Without the conserved terminal phenylalanine or tryptophan, this CDR3 likely stems from a read error. The chain has TRBV4-2 and TRBJ2-3, with D perhaps TRBD2 (6 bases). The V and J ends lost 2 bases and 3 bases respectively, with 12 bases between them. Germline V lookup: CDR1 LGHNA, CDR2 YNFKEQ. This CDR3 is 15 amino acids long. Written as DNA, the CDR3 is TGTGCCAGCAGCCAACAGGGTGGGAGGACAGATACGCAGTATTAT. Encoded protein: CASSQQGGRTDTQYY.

J is TRBJ1-1 and V is TRBV5-1, with 7 bases matching TRBD1. The V and J ends lost 4 bases and 3 bases, in that order; junction bases with no gene match: 15. The length of the CDR3 is 17 residues. Germline V CDR1 and CDR2: SGHRS, YFSETQ. The CDR3 loop reads CASSQEGATGIDTEAFF. The CDR3 DNA is TGCGCCAGCAGCCAAGAGGGGGCCACTGGGATAGACACTGAAGCTTTCTTT.

On this clonotype: A read error may explain this, as a much larger clone is one base away. V is TRBV15 and J is TRBJ2-1; 8 bases match TRBD2. The J call could be wrong; TRBJ2-7 is a better fit for the DNA end. The length of the CDR3 is 15 residues. Looked up from germline, CDR1 is LNHNV and CDR2 is YYDKDF (reference sequence). The CDR3 nucleotides read TGTGCCACCAGCATCCCCCGGGGGGGCCACAATGAGCAGTACTTC. It yields the protein CATSIPRGGHNEQYF.

This clonotype showed up just a few times. The rearrangement links TRBV27 to TRBJ2-1; 9 nucleotides match TRBD1. V shed 3 bases and J 9 bases; nucleotides not matched to a gene: 9. CDR1 MNHEY and CDR2 SMNVEV come from the germline V gene (reference sequence). CDR3 size: 15 residues. CDR3 residues: CASSLRKGQGGEQFF. The CDR3 DNA is TGTGCCAGCAGTTTGCGTAAGGGACAGGGAGGTGAGCAGTTCTTC.

A few counts support this clonotype. The V call is TRBV5-5, the J call TRBJ2-5; D may correspond to TRBD1 or TRBD2 (5 bases each). Germline loops: CDR1 SGHKS, CDR2 YYEKEE (reference sequence). The CDR3 sequence is 14 residues long. V lost 4 bases and J 6 bases, leaving 16 bases between the germline ends. This chain's CDR3 is CASSSTVGVKTQYF. CDR3 DNA: TGTGCCAGCAGCAGTACAGTGGGGGTGAAGACCCAGTACTTC.

This chain links TRBV20-1 with TRBJ2-5, with 7 bases lining up with TRBD2. Germline loops: CDR1 DFQATT, CDR2 SNEGSKA (reference sequence). CDR3 length: 12 residues. J was trimmed by 1 base and V by 6 bases; bases with no gene match: 2. In DNA form, the CDR3 reads TGCAGTGCCCCGGGGGGCCAAGAGACCCAGTACTTC. This codes for CSAPGGQETQYF.

This chain uses TRBV12-3 or TRBV12-4 with TRBJ2-5; D unclear. The CDR3 length is 13 residues. Between the trimmed V and J ends, which lost 4 bases and 0 bases, there was a span of 6 bases. This CDR3 is CASSYYNQETQYF. DNA for the CDR3: TGTGCCAGCAGTTATTACAACCAAGAGACCCAGTACTTC.